This TCR beta chain was sequenced in a study of T cells expressing NK-cell markers (dated by TCRdb to about 2020). With respect to the entire study: About eight donors provided sorted CD3+CD56+NKG2C+, CD3+CD56+NKG2C- and CD3+CD56-NKG2C+ T-cell subsets, whose TCR beta-chain repertoires were profiled. Randomly selected healthy volunteers, three men and five women, were used as the eight sequenced donors. Among the eight sequenced donors, seven were HCMV-seropositive and one was HCMV-seronegative. Illumina HiSeq 2000/2500, MiSeq or NextSeq was used to sequence libraries as 2 x 150 bp reads. Points the paper makes about the study in general: In about 6 donors, the dominant CD3+CD56+NKG2C+ clonotypes were found to rank among the top 10 CD8+ clonotypes and to make up 1.0-7.0% of CD8+ T cells. It remained unclear whether the expanded NKG2C-expressing T cell clones were specific for HCMV antigens. Those dominant clonotypes were again the most abundant among CD3+CD56-NKG2C+ cells in a few donors, at about 25-65%.

A commercial ELISA kit detecting HCMV-specific IgG in serum was used to determine HCMV serostatus. Peripheral blood mononuclear cells were isolated from blood by Ficoll density gradient centrifugation. The CDR3, from cysteine to phenylalanine, totals 15 residues. No coding sequence is recorded. CDR1 is given as MNHEY and CDR2 as SMNVEV, both from the germline V gene (reference sequence). Sequencing relied on an Illumina HiSeq 2000. TCR beta cDNA libraries were made by 5'RACE template switching that added a universal primer site and unique molecular identifiers. cDNA synthesis was primed from the TCR beta constant segment, followed by two successive PCR amplification steps. Per the source publication's procedure: Reads were demultiplexed and grouped by UMI with MIGEC, and clonotypes were assembled and quantified with MiTCR. Only TCR cDNA sequences supported by at least two reads were kept to exclude erroneous sequences. Downstream repertoire analysis used the tcR package, and clonotypes were matched across fractions by CDR3 nucleotide sequence plus V segment. VDJmatch was used to annotate antigen specificity against VDJdb, with one amino acid substitution in CDR3 permitted. After TCRdb reprocessed the reads, each CDR3 protein sequence was kept as one row, without DNA. The V and J calls were not made by the authors but by TCRdb's processing. Per the sample table, the count is some 460,000 distinct CDR3 sequences. The ten largest clonotypes hold over 1.1% of the sample.

On this clonotype: Its antigen is unknown.

Sequenced material: blood T cells: a sorted CD56 or NKG2C T cell subset, CD4+ or CD8+ T cells, or bulk PBMC T cells (not recorded which). This receptor was obtained from a woman in her forties or fifties in good health. Donor details come from another sample of the same person, matched by shared clones. The sequence links TRBV27 to TRBJ1-5; TCRdb's D gene call, TRBD1, goes unchecked for lack of DNA. The CDR3 sequence is CASSPEGARNQPQHF.